These T cell receptor beta chains were read from a single sample in a study of sequential checkpoint blockade in melanoma. Here immunoSEQ multiplex PCR was the method, and the copy in TCRdb shows in-frame clones only, minus some. There are 3,000 or so clones in the sample; 19% occur only once, and roughly 9% lies in the top ten. The sequenced sample was tumor tissue (inferred from file names), obtained from a patient given nivolumab and ipilimumab in sequence. These receptors came from a human donor with melanoma. CDR3s include the opening cysteine and the closing phenylalanine or tryptophan. D genes are given only for firm matches. Clone sizes are given selectively: once, few, many, or a class where the clone is expanded.

V gene	D gene	J gene	clone size	CDR3 protein	CDR3 DNA
TRBV11-3	NA	TRBJ2-5	medium-sized	CASSADLFQETQYF	TGTGCCAGCAGCGCCGACCTTTTCCAAGAGACCCAGTACTTC
TRBV6-8	NA	TRBJ2-2	NA	CASSEINTGELFF	TGTGCCAGCAGTGAGATTAACACCGGGGAGCTGTTTTTT
TRBV11-3	TRBD2	TRBJ2-6	many	CASSWGLAGGGSGANVLTF	TGTGCCAGCAGCTGGGGACTAGCGGGAGGAGGCTCTGGGGCCAACGTCCTGACTTTC
TRBV29-1	TRBD2	TRBJ2-7	NA	CSVRLAGGSDEQYF	TGCAGCGTCCGACTAGCGGGAGGGAGCGACGAGCAGTACTTC
TRBV7-6	NA	TRBJ2-1	many	CASSLTGWGYNEQFF	TGTGCCAGCAGCTTGACTGGGTGGGGTTACAATGAGCAGTTCTTC
TRBV15	TRBD1	TRBJ2-3	NA	CATSRAQGPSTDTQYF	TGTGCCACCAGCAGGGCACAGGGGCCTAGCACAGATACGCAGTATTTT
TRBV28	NA	TRBJ2-1	NA	CASSLWQGIKGNEQFF	TGTGCCAGCAGTTTATGGCAGGGAATAAAAGGCAATGAGCAGTTCTTC
TRBV30	TRBD1	TRBJ1-4	few	CAWSRGQGEKLFF	TGTGCCTGGAGCAGGGGGCAAGGTGAAAAACTGTTTTTT
TRBV18	TRBD1	TRBJ1-5	NA	CASSPFGQGNNQPQHF	TGTGCCAGCTCACCATTCGGACAGGGAAACAATCAGCCCCAGCATTTT
TRBV23-1	NA	TRBJ1-5	few	CASSHTGTPSNQPQHF	TGCGCCAGCAGTCACACCGGGACACCTAGCAATCAGCCCCAGCATTTT
TRBV30	NA	TRBJ2-6	NA	CASRISGANVLTF	TGTGCCTCCCGGATCTCTGGGGCCAACGTCCTGACTTTC
TRBV11-3	TRBD1	TRBJ2-5	medium-sized	CASSVQGAGETQYF	TGTGCCAGCAGCGTACAGGGGGCGGGAGAGACCCAGTACTTC
TRBV6-7	NA	TRBJ2-6	few	CASSHFRRIQSRANILTF	TGTGCCAGCAGTCATTTTAGGCGTATTCAAAGTCGGGCCAACATCCTGACTTTC
TRBV6-1	NA	TRBJ2-5	medium-sized	CASSEGQGSGRETQYF	TGTGCCAGCAGTGAAGGGCAGGGCTCGGGTCGGGAGACCCAGTACTTC
TRBV11-3	NA	TRBJ2-5	many	CASSPGAGVGETQYF	TGTGCCAGCAGCCCCGGGGCGGGTGTAGGAGAGACCCAGTACTTC
TRBV30	NA	TRBJ2-3	NA	CAWSTPGSDTQYF	TGTGCCTGGAGTACTCCTGGCTCAGATACGCAGTATTTT